Here is one T cell receptor beta chain with its context. The data belong to a study of blood T cell repertoires in COVID-19. On the study more broadly: In each case, the material was cDNA or gDNA derived from T cells, B-cell-depleted T cells, or PBMCs.

This CDR3 has 16 residues. J gave up 2 bases and V 2 bases, and 7 bases lay outside the gene matches. CDR1 and CDR2 from the germline V gene are LNHDA and SQIVND (reference sequence). Per the original data handling: Amplification of reference gene primers was used by the study to estimate nucleated cell counts. Data came from immunoSEQ multiplex PCR; TCRdb stores just in-frame clones and leaves some out. The V and J calls and clone size come from that table; D and trimming were worked out from the DNA. Of under 250,000 clones in the sample, over 80% are singletons; the top ten hold about 27%. The specimen was peripheral blood. This TCR was sampled from a man aged 35 to 55 with acute or convalescent COVID-19. The rearrangement uses TRBV19 and TRBJ2-3, with 7 bases matching TRBD2. CDR3 DNA: TGTGCCAGTAGTATATCCAGCGGGGCCCCCACAGATACGCAGTATTTT. Translation: CASSISSGAPTDTQYF.